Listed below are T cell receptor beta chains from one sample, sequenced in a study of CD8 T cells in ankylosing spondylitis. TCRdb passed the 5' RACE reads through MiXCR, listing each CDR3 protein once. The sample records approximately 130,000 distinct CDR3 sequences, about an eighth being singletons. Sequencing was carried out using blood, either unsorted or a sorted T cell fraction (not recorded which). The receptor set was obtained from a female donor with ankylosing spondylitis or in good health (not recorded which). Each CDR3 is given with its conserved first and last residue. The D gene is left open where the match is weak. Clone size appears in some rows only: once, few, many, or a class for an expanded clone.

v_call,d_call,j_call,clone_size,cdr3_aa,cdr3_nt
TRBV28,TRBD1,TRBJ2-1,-,CASSLIRDRGSYNEQFF,TGTGCCAGCAGTTTAATTCGGGACAGGGGCTCCTACAATGAGCAGTTCTTC
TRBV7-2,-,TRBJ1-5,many,CASSFEASYQPQHF,TGTGCCAGCAGCTTTGAAGCTTCCTATCAGCCCCAGCATTTT
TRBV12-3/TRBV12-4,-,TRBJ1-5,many,CASSMSQQPQHF,TGTGCCAGCAGTATGAGCCAACAGCCCCAGCATTTT
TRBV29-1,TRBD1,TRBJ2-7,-,CSVDPQGQGMYEQYF,TGCAGCGTTGACCCCCAAGGACAGGGGATGTACGAGCAGTACTTC
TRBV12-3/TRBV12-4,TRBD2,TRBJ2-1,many,CASSLAGGVNEQFF,TGTGCCAGCAGTTTAGCGGGGGGGGTAAATGAGCAGTTCTTC
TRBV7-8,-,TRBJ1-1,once,CASSPPGIPNTEAFF,TGTGCCAGCAGCCCCCCGGGCATACCGAACACTGAAGCTTTCTTT
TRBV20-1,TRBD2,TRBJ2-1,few,CSARLAGVDEQFF,TGCAGTGCCAGACTAGCGGGAGTCGATGAGCAGTTCTTC
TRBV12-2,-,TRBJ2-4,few,CASRPQVAVNIQYF,TGTGCAAGTCGCCCCCAAGTGGCAGTTAACATTCAGTACTTC
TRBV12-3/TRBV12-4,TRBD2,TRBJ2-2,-,CASSFFAGVTGELFF,TGTGCCAGCAGTTTCTTTGCGGGGGTCACCGGGGAGCTGTTTTTT
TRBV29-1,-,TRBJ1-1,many,CSVDSLGGFTEAFF,TGCAGCGTTGACTCTCTGGGGGGGTTCACTGAAGCTTTCTTT
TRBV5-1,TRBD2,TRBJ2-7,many,CASSWGTSGSSPSEQYF,TGCGCCAGCAGCTGGGGGACTAGCGGGAGTTCTCCCTCCGAGCAGTACTTC
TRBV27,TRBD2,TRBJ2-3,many,CASSFGLAADTQYF,TGTGCCAGCAGTTTCGGACTAGCCGCAGATACGCAGTATTTT
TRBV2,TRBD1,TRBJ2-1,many,CASNQGARNEQFF,TGTGCCAGCAACCAGGGGGCTAGAAATGAGCAGTTCTTC
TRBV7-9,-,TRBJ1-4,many,CASSFAGSTEKLFF,TGTGCCAGCAGCTTCGCCGGGAGCACCGAAAAACTGTTTTTT
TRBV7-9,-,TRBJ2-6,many,CASSSREKSSGANVLTF,TGTGCCAGCAGCTCCAGGGAAAAGAGTTCTGGGGCCAACGTCCTGACTTTC
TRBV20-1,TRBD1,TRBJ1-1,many,CRGQGGTEAFF,TGCAGGGGACAGGGAGGTACTGAAGCTTTCTTT
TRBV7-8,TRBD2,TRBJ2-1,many,CASSFSDGLAGSFF,TGTGCCAGCAGCTTTTCTGACGGACTAGCGGGATCGTTCTTC
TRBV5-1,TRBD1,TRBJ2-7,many,CASSLDRGNYEQYF,TGCGCCAGCAGCTTGGACAGGGGCAATTACGAGCAGTACTTC
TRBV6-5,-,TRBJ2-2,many,CASGVTGELFF,TGTGCCAGCGGGGTTACCGGGGAGCTGTTTTTT
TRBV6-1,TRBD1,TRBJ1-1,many,CASSRDRVTEAFF,TGTGCCAGCAGTAGGGACAGGGTCACTGAAGCTTTCTTT
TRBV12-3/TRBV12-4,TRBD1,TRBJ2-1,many,CASRATGGSSHNEQFF,TGTGCCAGCAGAGCGACAGGGGGCTCGTCCCACAATGAGCAGTTCTTC
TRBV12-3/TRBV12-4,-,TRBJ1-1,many,CASTITGYEAFF,TGTGCCAGCACCATAACAGGGTATGAAGCTTTCTTT
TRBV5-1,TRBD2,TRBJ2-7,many,CATTRLAGGTDEQYF,TGCGCCACAACCAGGCTAGCGGGAGGTACCGACGAGCAGTACTTC
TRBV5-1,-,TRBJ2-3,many,CASSLALHSSTDTQYF,TGCGCCAGCAGCTTGGCACTCCATTCTAGCACAGATACGCAGTATTTT
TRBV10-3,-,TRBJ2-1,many,CAISEGGSGGEQFF,TGTGCCATCAGTGAAGGGGGATCCGGCGGGGAGCAGTTCTTC
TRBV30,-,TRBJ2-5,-,CAWTSTRGEETQYF,TGTGCCTGGACCTCGACTAGAGGAGAAGAGACCCAGTACTTC
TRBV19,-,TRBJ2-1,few,CASSGEILYNEQFF,TGTGCCAGTAGTGGCGAGATCTTATACAATGAGCAGTTCTTC
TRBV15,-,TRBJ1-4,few,CATSRAIQPSTNEKLFF,TGTGCCACCAGCAGAGCCATACAGCCGAGCACTAATGAAAAACTGTTTTTT
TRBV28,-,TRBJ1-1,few,CASSSPRVTEAFF,TGTGCCAGCAGTTCCCCTCGGGTCACTGAAGCTTTCTTT
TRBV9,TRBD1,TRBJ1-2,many,CASSVDREAGYTF,TGTGCCAGCAGCGTGGACAGGGAGGCTGGCTACACCTTC
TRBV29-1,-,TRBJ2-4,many,CSVAPQGLKNIQYF,TGCAGCGTTGCCCCCCAAGGGTTGAAAAACATTCAGTACTTC
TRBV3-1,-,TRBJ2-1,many,CASSQEDLEQFF,TGTGCCAGCAGCCAAGAGGACCTTGAGCAGTTCTTC
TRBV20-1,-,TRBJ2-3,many,CSAPGERTDTQYF,TGCAGTGCCCCAGGGGAGCGCACAGATACGCAGTATTTT
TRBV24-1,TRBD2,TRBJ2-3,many,CATSDLGLAGLGDTQYF,TGTGCCACCAGTGATTTGGGACTAGCGGGGCTGGGAGATACGCAGTATTTT
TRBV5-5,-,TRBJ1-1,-,CASSPGEMNTEAFF,TGTGCCAGCAGCCCGGGGGAAATGAACACTGAAGCTTTCTTT